A single TCR beta chain is shown here with its context. The data were taken from a study of cytomegalovirus exposure and HLA in healthy donors. It was with 60 Vbeta and 13 Jbeta primers that the PCR ran. Sequencing used immunoSEQ multiplex PCR; TCRdb keeps in-frame clones, though not all of them. This sample has 150,000 to 200,000 clones, with roughly 85% found just once. The CDR3 runs to 16 residues. With V trimmed by 5 bases and J by 7 bases, 11 bases remained unmatched. The germline V gene has CDR1 SSHAT and CDR2 FNYEAQ (reference sequence). The chain couples TRBV7-7 to TRBJ2-1; the match to TRBD2 covers 10 bases. The TCR comes from a woman aged 45-59 years in good health and CMV-seronegative. The material sequenced was PBMCs. The DNA for the CDR3 is TGTGCCAGCAGCCCATGGACTAGCGGAACTCCGAATGAGCAGTTCTTC. It encodes CASSPWTSGTPNEQFF.